Listed below are T cell receptor beta chains from one sample, sequenced in a study of T-cell reconstitution after alpha-beta-depleted transplantation in children. TCRdb re-called the PCR reads through MiXCR, storing one row per CDR3 protein. The sample yields nearly 400,000 distinct CDR3 sequences, about a fifth seen once. The starting material was PBMCs from the stem cell graft donor, obtained from the stem cell graft. All receptors come from a human donor who donated a stem cell graft to a child with acute myeloid leukemia. The CDR3 runs from the conserved cysteine through the conserved F or W. A D gene is named only where the DNA matches it firmly. Clone size is stated in some rows and not others, as once, few, many or a class when expanded.

d_gene	v_gene	abundance	j_gene	CDR3aa	CDR3nt
TRBD1	TRBV12-3/TRBV12-4	many	TRBJ2-3	CASSFEGGHSTDTQYF	TGTGCCAGCAGTTTTGAAGGGGGCCATAGCACAGATACGCAGTATTTT
-	TRBV15	few	TRBJ2-7	CATSRDVMTEEQYF	TGTGCCACCAGCAGAGATGTGATGACAGAAGAGCAGTACTTC
-	TRBV20-1	many	TRBJ1-4	CSATDSSEKLFF	TGCAGTGCCACAGACAGTTCTGAAAAACTGTTTTTT
-	TRBV20-1	few	TRBJ1-1	CSATYREMGEAFF	TGCAGTGCTACCTACAGGGAAATGGGTGAAGCTTTCTTT
-	TRBV4-3	few	TRBJ1-1	CASSQGVTFGQNTEAFF	TGCGCCAGCAGCCAAGGGGTGACATTCGGCCAGAACACTGAAGCTTTCTTT
-	TRBV12-3/TRBV12-4	few	TRBJ2-7	CASSFMETYEQYF	TGTGCCAGCAGTTTTATGGAGACCTACGAGCAGTACTTC
TRBD2	TRBV6-1	-	TRBJ2-1	CASGMGTSGPNEQFF	TGTGCCAGCGGTATGGGGACTAGCGGGCCCAATGAGCAGTTCTTC
TRBD2	TRBV20-1	many	TRBJ2-1	CSALSGRALDEQFF	TGCAGTGCCCTGAGCGGGAGGGCCTTGGATGAGCAGTTCTTC
TRBD2	TRBV12-3/TRBV12-4	few	TRBJ2-7	CASSSMGLRTSGTTYEQYF	TGTGCCAGCAGTTCAATGGGGCTTAGGACTAGCGGGACAACCTACGAGCAGTACTTC
-	TRBV6-5	-	TRBJ2-3	CASSYLFSPRDTQYF	TGTGCCAGCAGTTACTTGTTCTCCCCGAGGGATACGCAGTATTTT
-	TRBV7-2	-	TRBJ2-7	CASSLDFRDGAHEQYF	TGTGCCAGCAGCTTAGACTTCCGGGACGGGGCCCACGAGCAGTACTTC
-	TRBV24-1	many	TRBJ2-3	CATSDYGTLGADTQYF	TGTGCCACCAGTGATTATGGGACCCTCGGCGCAGATACGCAGTATTTT
TRBD2	TRBV7-3	-	TRBJ2-5	CASSLLAGGPGQTQYF	TGTGCCAGCAGCTTACTAGCGGGAGGGCCTGGGCAGACCCAGTACTTC
TRBD2	TRBV29-1	few	TRBJ2-1	CSVIHTTGTSGRYNEQFF	TGCAGCGTGATCCATACAACCGGGACTAGCGGGAGGTACAATGAGCAGTTCTTC
-	TRBV24-1	-	TRBJ2-7	CATSAIRVSAEQYF	TGTGCCACCAGTGCCATCAGGGTTTCGGCCGAGCAGTACTTC
-	TRBV7-9	few	TRBJ2-7	CASRPGFTYEQYF	TGTGCCAGCAGGCCCGGGTTTACGTACGAGCAGTACTTC
-	TRBV5-1	few	TRBJ2-3	CASQGRRADTQYF	TGCGCCAGCCAGGGGCGGAGAGCAGATACGCAGTATTTT
-	TRBV28	-	TRBJ2-1	CASRQEGGAHSYNEQFF	TGTGCCAGCAGGCAAGAGGGCGGGGCGCACTCCTACAATGAGCAGTTCTTC
TRBD2	TRBV20-1	many	TRBJ2-1	CSARTSGIVLRNEQFF	TGCAGTGCTAGGACTAGCGGGATCGTCCTGCGCAATGAGCAGTTCTTC
TRBD2	TRBV20-1	-	TRBJ2-3	CSARGRGASGRGDTQYF	TGCAGTGCTAGAGGGAGGGGGGCTAGCGGGAGAGGAGATACGCAGTATTTT
-	TRBV7-9	few	TRBJ2-5	CASSDWGGPSQETQYF	TGTGCCAGCAGCGATTGGGGAGGACCAAGCCAAGAGACCCAGTACTTC
TRBD1	TRBV2	-	TRBJ2-1	CASSEALQGQGGYNEQFF	TGTGCCAGCAGTGAAGCGCTTCAGGGACAGGGTGGCTACAATGAGCAGTTCTTC